The 29 T cell receptor beta chains presented below share a single source sample, sequenced in a study of long-term antiretroviral therapy in people with HIV. Run at survey level, the immunoSEQ assay was version v3.0. Using immunoSEQ multiplex PCR, the repertoire was profiled, and TCRdb retains in-frame clones only, with some absent. The sample holds about 33,000 clones, around 80% seen once. Sample: unsorted PBMCs, taken 2 years after starting antiretroviral therapy. These receptors all stem from a woman aged 50 to 65 with HIV.

This rearrangement joins TRBV19 to TRBJ2-2, with 7 bases identical to TRBD1. The V gene's germline CDR1 is LNHDA and CDR2 SQIVND (reference sequence). This CDR3 is 16 amino acids long. V was clipped by 5 bases and J by 4 bases; unmatched bases: 10. CDR3 loop: CASSPRGTASTGELFF. CDR3 bases: TGTGCCAGTAGTCCAAGGGGGACAGCCAGCACCGGGGAGCTGTTTTTT.

The chain carries TRBV11-2 and TRBJ2-1, with 8 bases aligning to TRBD1. The germline V gene encodes CDR1 SGHAT and CDR2 FQNNGV. The CDR3 runs 13 residues. The junction had 5 bases not matched to a gene; V was cut back by 4 bases and J by 9 bases. CDR3 sequence (DNA): TGTGCCAGCAGCTCTCTAGACAGGGGTGAGCAGTTCTTC. Translated: CASSSLDRGEQFF.

The gene calls are TRBV7-2 and TRBJ1-3; D perhaps matches TRBD1 (5 bases). The CDR3 is 18 amino acids. The V gene lost 2 bases and the J gene lost 3 bases, with 20 bases spanning the gap. Germline CDR1 is SGHTA and CDR2 is FQGNSA. CDR3 DNA sequence: TGTGCCAGCAGCTTAAAAGGCATTTATCAGGGAGTTGGAAACACCATATATTTT. Its translation is CASSLKGIYQGVGNTIYF.

This chain links TRBV14 with TRBJ1-2; the D is unclear. The germline CDR1 and CDR2 sequences are SGHDN and FVKESK. V was cut by 3 bases and J by 3 bases, with 8 bases left in between. CDR3 length equals 13 residues. The CDR3 loop reads CASSQDDDYGYTF. CDR3 bases: TGTGCCAGCAGCCAGGACGACGACTATGGCTACACCTTC.

The gene calls are TRBV30 and TRBJ2-7; D gene uncertain. This CDR3 contains 12 residues. V was cut by 0 bases and J by 5 bases, with 8 bases left in between. Germline CDR1 and CDR2: GTSNPN and SVGIG (reference sequence). The CDR3 reads CAWSVTGDEQYV. Here the CDR3 DNA reads TGTGCCTGGAGTGTTACCGGAGACGAGCAGTACGTC.

This clone was detected only a few times. V gene TRBV7-9 combines with J gene TRBJ2-7; the D call may be TRBD1 or TRBD2 (6 bases each). The CDR3 consists of 14 residues. Germline V CDR1 and CDR2: SEHNR, FQNEAQ (reference sequence). The V end lost 1 base, the J end lost 6 bases, and 13 bases lay between the germline ends. The CDR3 protein is CASSLVGGPGEQYF. CDR3 sequence (DNA): TGTGCCAGCAGCTTAGTAGGGGGGCCCGGCGAGCAGTACTTC.

The chain employs TRBV28 and TRBJ1-3; D is perhaps TRBD1 (5 bases). V was shortened by 9 bases and J by 0 bases, with 15 bases between the two germline ends. The CDR3 consists of 15 residues. Germline V lookup: CDR1 MDHEN, CDR2 SYDVKM. CDR3 bases: TGTGCCAGTCGCGGTCGGGACCTCTCTGGAAACACCATATATTTT. It yields the protein CASRGRDLSGNTIYF.

The chain uses TRBV18 and TRBJ2-3; 9 bases are shared with TRBD1. V lost 6 bases and J lost 3; bases outside the gene matches: 7. CDR3 length equals 15 residues. Per the germline V gene, CDR1 is KGHSH and CDR2 is LQKENI. The CDR3 loop reads CASSAGQGGTDTQYF. Written as DNA, the CDR3 is TGTGCCAGCTCCGCGGGACAGGGTGGAACAGATACGCAGTATTTT.

The chain links TRBV30 to TRBJ2-4; D may match TRBD1 or TRBD2 (5 bases each). The CDR3 runs 16 residues. V gave up 4 bases and J gave up 0 bases, with 16 bases separating them. Germline V gene sequence: CDR1 GTSNPN, CDR2 SVGIG (reference sequence). The CDR3 nucleotides are TGTGCCTGGACCTCAGGTACGGGGCTAGCCAAAAACATTCAGTACTTC. This codes for CAWTSGTGLAKNIQYF.

The J gene is TRBJ2-3, the V gene TRBV7-9; 7 positions agree with TRBD1. The CDR3 has 16 amino acids. After removal of 8 bases from V and 0 bases from J, the junction contained 11 bases not matched to a gene. The germline V gene has CDR1 SEHNR and CDR2 FQNEAQ (reference sequence). CDR3 nucleotide sequence: TGTGCCAGCTGTAGGGACAGATATTCTAGCACAGATACGCAGTATTTT. It yields the protein CASCRDRYSSTDTQYF.

V gene TRBV5-4 combines with J gene TRBJ2-1; no reliable D call. The CDR3 contains 15 residues. The V end was cut by 0 bases, the J end by 2 bases, with 9 bases between. Germline V gene lookup returns CDR1 SGHNT and CDR2 YYREEE (reference sequence). CDR3 DNA sequence: TGTGCCAGCAGCTTGGAAGGGTCGGCCTACAATGAGCAGTTCTTC. It codes for CASSLEGSAYNEQFF.

The rearrangement joins TRBV13 to TRBJ2-1; possibly TRBD2 for D (5 bases). CDR3 length: 16 amino acids. Looked up from germline, CDR1 is PRHDT and CDR2 is FYEKMQ (reference sequence). The V end was cut by 3 bases, the J end by 0 bases, with 12 bases between. CDR3 in DNA: TGTGCCAGCAGCTTTGGCGGGCTCAGCTCCTACAATGAGCAGTTCTTC. Its translation is CASSFGGLSSYNEQFF.

This chain links TRBV4-1 with TRBJ2-1, with a weak D call TRBD2 (6 bases). The V and J ends lost 0 bases and 0 bases respectively, with 12 bases between them. The CDR3 spans 17 residues. Germline V CDR1 and CDR2: MGHRA, YSYEKL. The DNA for the CDR3 is TGCGCCAGCAGCCAAGATGCGGGGCCGAGCTCCTACAATGAGCAGTTCTTC. Protein product: CASSQDAGPSSYNEQFF.

Comments on this clone: Germline is not matched at one junction end, which may reflect a read error. This chain uses TRBV5-4 with TRBJ2-2; no clear D gene. Germline V gene data show CDR1 as SGHNT and CDR2 as YYREEE (reference sequence). The CDR3 runs 12 residues. Here the CDR3 DNA reads TGTGCCAGCAGCCCGAAAACCGGGGAGCTGTTTTTT. The encoded protein is CASSPKTGELFF. The entire variable domain, with the rest obtained from reference TRBV5-4 and TRBJ2-2, is as follows: ETGVTQSPTHLIKTRGQQVTLRCSSQSGHNTVSWYQQALGQGPQFIFQYYREEENGRGNFPPRFSGLQFPNYSSELNVNALELDDSALYLCASSPKTGELFFGEGSRLTVL.

V gene TRBV7-2 combines with J gene TRBJ1-4; 8 bases are a match to TRBD1. V shed 5 bases and J 8 bases; nucleotides not matched to a gene: 4. The CDR3 is 13 residues long. Per the germline V gene, CDR1 is SGHTA and CDR2 is FQGNSA. CDR3 nucleotides: TGTGCCAGCAGCCCCCGGACAGGGGAAAAACTGTTTTTT. As protein: CASSPRTGEKLFF. The entire variable domain, with the rest obtained from reference TRBV7-2 and TRBJ1-4, is as follows: GAGVSQSPSNKVTEKGKDVELRCDPISGHTALYWYRQSLGQGLEFLIYFQGNSAPDKSGLPSDRFSAERTGGSVSTLTIQRTQQEDSAVYLCASSPRTGEKLFFGSGTQLSVL.

The chain couples TRBV9 to TRBJ2-2; D unresolved. This CDR3 has 16 amino acids. Germline V gives CDR1 SGDLS, CDR2 YYNGEE. Trimming left V 4 bases short and J 5 bases short, with 18 bases between. DNA for the CDR3: TGTGCCAGCAGCCCGCGTGAACGTAGAGCTACCGGGGAGCTGTTTTTT. As protein: CASSPRERRATGELFF.

This chain connects TRBV5-1 to TRBJ2-7; the match to TRBD1 covers 8 bases. Trimming at V came to 0 bases and at J to 6 bases, leaving 5 bases not matched to a gene. The germline gives CDR1 SGHRS, CDR2 YFSETQ. The CDR3 length is 14 residues. The CDR3: CASSLDVTGAEQYF. DNA of the CDR3: TGCGCCAGCAGCTTGGATGTGACAGGGGCCGAGCAGTACTTC.

In this sample, this clone turned up once. The rearrangement joins TRBV7-2 to TRBJ2-3; possible D gene TRBD2, 5 bases. The V gene's germline CDR1 is SGHTA and CDR2 FQGNSA. The CDR3 spans 13 residues. The ends were cut back, 5 bases at V and 4 bases at J, with 10 bases in the middle. The CDR3 DNA follows: TGTGCCAGCAGCGTTGGGAGCGCAGATACGCAGTATTTT. Translation gives CASSVGSADTQYF.

As DNA, the CDR3 is TGTGCCAGCAGCACAACCCGGGAAAACATTCAGTACTTC. Protein: CASSTTRENIQYF. The chain combines TRBV7-2 with TRBJ2-4; D is unresolved. V was cut by 5 bases and J by 5 bases, with 10 bases left in between. CDR1 SGHTA and CDR2 FQGNSA come from the germline V gene. This CDR3 comprises 13 residues.

Here the CDR3 DNA reads TGTGCCAGTAGTCACCGGGACAGGGGAAACACCATATATTTT. This codes for CASSHRDRGNTIYF. The chain combines TRBV19 with TRBJ1-3; 8 nucleotides line up with TRBD1. The CDR3 has 14 amino acids. The germline CDR1 and CDR2 sequences are LNHDA and SQIVND (reference sequence). V gave up 5 bases and J gave up 4 bases; unmatched junction bases: 4.

The chain links TRBV18 to TRBJ1-3, with D perhaps matching TRBD1 (5 bases). Trimming removed 6 bases from V and 4 bases from J, with 13 bases in between. The V gene's germline CDR1 is KGHSH and CDR2 LQKENI. The CDR3 contains 14 residues. CDR3 coding DNA: TGTGCCAGCTCCCCGGGGCCCGGAGGAAACACCATATATTTT. This translates into CASSPGPGGNTIYF. Using reference TRBV18 and TRBJ1-3 for the parts outside the CDR3, the full variable domain is NAGVMQNPRHLVRRRGQEARLRCSPMKGHSHVYWYRQLPEEGLKFMVYLQKENIIDESGMPKERFSAEFPKEGPSILRIQQVVRGDSAAYFCASSPGPGGNTIYFGEGSWLTVV.

This clone was found once. This chain links TRBV19 with TRBJ2-2; D may be TRBD2 (6 bases). This CDR3 is built from 14 residues. Germline CDR1 is LNHDA and CDR2 is SQIVND (reference sequence). V was shortened by 4 bases and J by 3 bases, with 9 bases between the two germline ends. The CDR3 loop reads CASSREAYTGELFF. The CDR3, as DNA: TGTGCCAGTAGTAGGGAGGCGTACACCGGGGAGCTGTTTTTT.

J is TRBJ1-4 and V is TRBV7-9; 9 nucleotides match TRBD1. V trimming: 3 bases; J trimming: 7 bases; junction bases outside the gene matches: 6. This CDR3 comprises 15 residues. Germline loops: CDR1 SEHNR, CDR2 FQNEAQ (reference sequence). CDR3 protein: CASSFTGTGFEKLFF. In DNA, the CDR3 is TGTGCCAGCAGCTTCACCGGGACAGGGTTTGAAAAACTGTTTTTT.

The DNA for the CDR3 is TGCGCCAGCAGCCGCGGACAGGGTTACGAGCAGTACTTC. This codes for CASSRGQGYEQYF. The V and J genes are TRBV4-1 and TRBJ2-7, with 8 bases matching TRBD1. The germline V gene encodes CDR1 MGHRA and CDR2 YSYEKL. The CDR3 loop spans 13 amino acids. The junction had 3 bases not matched to a gene; V was cut back by 4 bases and J by 4 bases.

The table lists this clone with a few counts. The CDR3 spells CASSLTRGQFYEQYF. The CDR3 nucleotides are TGTGCCAGCAGCTTAACGAGGGGGCAATTCTACGAGCAGTACTTC. The genes are TRBV7-3 and TRBJ2-7, with 7 bases fitting TRBD1. J gave up 3 bases and V 0 bases, and 5 bases lay outside the gene matches. Germline V gives CDR1 SGHTA, CDR2 FQGTGA. This CDR3 spans 15 amino acids.

The chain employs TRBV27 and TRBJ1-1; no clear D. Germline CDR1 MNHEY, CDR2 SMNVEV (reference sequence). This CDR3 has 13 amino acids. Trimming cost V 3 bases and J 1 base, with 6 bases left between them. The CDR3 here is CASSFQWNTEAFF. CDR3 nucleotides: TGTGCCAGCAGTTTTCAGTGGAACACTGAAGCTTTCTTT.

The chain couples TRBV6-4 to TRBJ2-7, with 10 positions matching TRBD1. CDR1 and CDR2 (germline): MRHNA, SNTAGT. V was clipped by 11 bases and J by 3 bases; unmatched bases: 7. This CDR3 comprises 13 residues. The CDR3 protein is CAHKGTGVYEQYV. In DNA form, the CDR3 reads TGTGCCCATAAGGGGACAGGGGTCTACGAGCAGTACGTC.

This chain joins TRBV5-8 and TRBJ1-2, with D maybe TRBD1 (6 bases). Trimming stripped 2 bases from V and 5 bases from J, with 10 bases between. The CDR3 extends over 13 amino acids. Germline values: CDR1 SGHTS, CDR2 YDEGEE. This CDR3 reads CASSLRTVYGYTF. The DNA for the CDR3 is TGTGCCAGCAGCTTAAGGACAGTGTATGGCTACACCTTC.

The chain uses TRBV27 and TRBJ2-3, with D unresolved. Germline values: CDR1 MNHEY, CDR2 SMNVEV (reference sequence). The ends were cut back, 5 bases at V and 3 bases at J, with 6 bases in the middle. This CDR3 contains 12 residues. CDR3 DNA sequence: TGTGCCAGCAGTCACGGAACAGATACGCAGTATTTT. Translation gives CASSHGTDTQYF.